The rows below give T cell receptor beta chains drawn from one sample of a study of blood T cell repertoires in COVID-19. The protocol was immunoSEQ multiplex PCR, while the TCRdb copy is restricted to in-frame clones and leaves out a portion. The sample has around 250,000 clones; around 82% are singletons. The sequenced material came from peripheral blood. The receptors originated from a man aged 40-55 years with active or convalescent COVID-19. Both conserved end residues are trimmed from each CDR3.

V: TRBV7-3
CDR3: ASSLGVLGTDTQY

V: TRBV4-1
CDR3: ASSRVLIEKQF

V: TRBV9
CDR3: ASSVGVGDTDTQY

V: TRBV18
CDR3: ASSPRRTGFTYEQY

V: TRBV19
CDR3: ASSPWDSSSGNTIY

V: TRBV5-8
CDR3: ASSLQGYEQY

V: TRBV30
CDR3: AWSRDRAYEQY

V: TRBV28
CDR3: ASRLGGSGNTIY

V: TRBV5-1
CDR3: ASSLAPGIESPLH

V: TRBV6-7
CDR3: ASSYSGTTSNQPQH

V: TRBV10-3
CDR3: AIRPEQGTYEQY

V: TRBV25-1
CDR3: ASSEYTTGNEQF

V: TRBV28
CDR3: ASIGGYEQY

V: TRBV5-4
CDR3: ASSLTGGAGGYT

V: TRBV19
CDR3: ASKDREAKNIQY

V: TRBV19
CDR3: ASSSRGLGYT

V: TRBV30
CDR3: AWSVEGSGNTIY

V: TRBV19
CDR3: ASSGTGSGQPQH

V: TRBV19
CDR3: ASMGTFGYT

V: TRBV14
CDR3: ASSQVSTSNEQF

V: TRBV7-9
CDR3: ASSNGASGATGELF

V: TRBV20-1
CDR3: SASSLQNSATNEKLF

V: TRBV2
CDR3: ASSETGSYEQY

V: TRBV7-9
CDR3: ASSPRGVEQY

V: TRBV5-1
CDR3: ASSSGMGSYEQY

V: TRBV4-3
CDR3: ASSQDKADYLYGYT

V: TRBV4-2
CDR3: ASSPKDSSPNEQF

V: TRBV12-3/TRBV12-4
CDR3: ASSLRENQPQH

V: TRBV3-1/TRBV3-2
CDR3: ASSQGGGRVTGELF

V: TRBV9
CDR3: ASSVTSVGDYGYT

V: TRBV18
CDR3: ASSPTSGRGNTGELF

V: TRBV11-3
CDR3: ASSPGTSGGVADTQY

V: TRBV28
CDR3: ASSFDRGFGNTIY

V: TRBV5-1
CDR3: ASSLGQGADGYT

V: TRBV19
CDR3: ASGTSGPARGDTQY

V: TRBV19
CDR3: ASSIASYNEQF

V: TRBV18
CDR3: ASSPPGRAEELF

V: TRBV19
CDR3: ASAPGHLSYEQY

V: TRBV4-3
CDR3: ASSPTQGARGFGYGYT

V: TRBV5-6
CDR3: ASSLLQGGYEKLF

V: TRBV15
CDR3: ATSNNKNTEAF

V: TRBV18
CDR3: ASSPRTGGRGSSTDTQY

V: TRBV7-6
CDR3: ASSLGGLDTNTEAF

V: TRBV3-1/TRBV3-2
CDR3: ASTQKGASLNEQF

V: TRBV6-2/TRBV6-3
CDR3: ASSNRASYEQY

V: TRBV4-1
CDR3: ASSQEESGRNYGYT

V: TRBV6-5
CDR3: ASRKAGSTGELF

V: TRBV7-2
CDR3: ASSFSVYNEQF

V: TRBV15
CDR3: ATSRNDGGSTDEQF

V: TRBV10-3
CDR3: AISELISGGNEQF